The 3 T cell receptor beta chains below all came from one sample that was sequenced in a study of blood T cell repertoires in COVID-19. This table comes from immunoSEQ multiplex PCR, and its TCRdb copy is limited to in-frame clones, with some not included. The data show under 150,000 clones, about nine tenths seen once. Sequencing input: peripheral blood. Receptor source: a human donor in a cohort sampled during active COVID-19.

The J gene is TRBJ2-4, the V gene TRBV5-5; D possibly corresponds to TRBD2 (6 bases). Germline V gene lookup returns CDR1 SGHKS and CDR2 YYEKEE (reference sequence). Trimming cost V 3 bases and J 0 bases, with 16 bases left between them. The CDR3 contains 17 residues. The CDR3: CASSSVARSGAKNIQYF. CDR3 bases: TGTGCCAGCAGCTCCGTTGCCCGTAGCGGAGCCAAAAACATTCAGTACTTC.

This chain links TRBV7-9 with TRBJ2-7; 9 nucleotides agree with TRBD1. Germline lookup yields CDR1 SEHNR and CDR2 FQNEAQ (reference sequence). The J segment lost 4 bases and the V segment lost 5 bases, leaving 6 bases of the junction unmatched. The CDR3 consists of 14 residues. The CDR3 here is CASSPGQGIYEQYF. The CDR3 DNA is TGTGCCAGCAGCCCCGGACAGGGGATATACGAGCAGTACTTC.

This CDR3 reads CASSALDRAGEGQYF. The CDR3 DNA follows: TGTGCCAGCAGTGCCCTGGACAGGGCGGGAGAGGGGCAGTACTTC. This chain uses TRBV2 with TRBJ2-7; perhaps TRBD1 as D (8 bases). The V gene lost 4 bases and the J gene lost 9 bases, with 22 bases spanning the gap. The CDR3 consists of 15 residues. From germline, CDR1 is SNHLY and CDR2 FYNNEI.